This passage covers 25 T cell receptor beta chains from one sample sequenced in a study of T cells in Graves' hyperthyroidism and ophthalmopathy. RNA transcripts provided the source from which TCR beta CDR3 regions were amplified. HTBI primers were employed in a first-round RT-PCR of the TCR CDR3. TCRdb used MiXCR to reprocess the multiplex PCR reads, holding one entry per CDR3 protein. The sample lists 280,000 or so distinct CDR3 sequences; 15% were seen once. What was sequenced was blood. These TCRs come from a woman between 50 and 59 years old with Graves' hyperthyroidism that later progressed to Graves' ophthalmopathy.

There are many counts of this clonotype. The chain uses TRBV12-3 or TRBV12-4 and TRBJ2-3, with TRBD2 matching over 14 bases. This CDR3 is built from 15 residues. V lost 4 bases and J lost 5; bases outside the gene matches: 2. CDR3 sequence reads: CASSWGLAGEDTQYF. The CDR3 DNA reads TGTGCCAGCAGTTGGGGACTAGCGGGAGAAGATACGCAGTATTTT.

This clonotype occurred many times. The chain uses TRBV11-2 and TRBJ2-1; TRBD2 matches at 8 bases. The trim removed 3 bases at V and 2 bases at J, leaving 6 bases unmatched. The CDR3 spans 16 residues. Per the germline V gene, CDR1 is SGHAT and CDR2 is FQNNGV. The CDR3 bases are TGTGCCAGCAGCTTCATCAGCGGGAGCGCCTACAATGAGCAGTTCTTC. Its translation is CASSFISGSAYNEQFF.

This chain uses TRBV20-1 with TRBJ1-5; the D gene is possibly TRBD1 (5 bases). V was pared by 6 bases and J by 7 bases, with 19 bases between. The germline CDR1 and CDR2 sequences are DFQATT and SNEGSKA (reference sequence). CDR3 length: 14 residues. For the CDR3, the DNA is TGCAGTGCCCCCGAGGACGGGGGTAGGCAGCCCCAGCATTTT. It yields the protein CSAPEDGGRQPQHF.

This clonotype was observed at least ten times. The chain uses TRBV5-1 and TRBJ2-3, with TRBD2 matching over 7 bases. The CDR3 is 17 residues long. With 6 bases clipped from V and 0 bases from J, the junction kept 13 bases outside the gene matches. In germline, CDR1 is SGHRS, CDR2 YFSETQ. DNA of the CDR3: TGCGCCAGCAAACCTAGCGGAACCGGGATTAGCACAGATACGCAGTATTTT. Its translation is CASKPSGTGISTDTQYF.

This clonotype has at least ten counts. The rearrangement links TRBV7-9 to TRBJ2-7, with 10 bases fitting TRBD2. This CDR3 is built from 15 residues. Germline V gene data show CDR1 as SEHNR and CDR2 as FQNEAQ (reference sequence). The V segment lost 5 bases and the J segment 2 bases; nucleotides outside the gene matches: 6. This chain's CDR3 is CASSQTSGTPYEQYF. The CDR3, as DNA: TGTGCCAGCAGCCAAACTAGCGGGACACCCTACGAGCAGTACTTC.

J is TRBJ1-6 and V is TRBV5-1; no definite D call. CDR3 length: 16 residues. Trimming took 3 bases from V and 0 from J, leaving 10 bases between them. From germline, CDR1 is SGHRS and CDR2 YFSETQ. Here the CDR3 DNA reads TGCGCCAGCAGCTCGGACGGGAGCTCCTATAATTCACCCCTCCACTTT. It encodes CASSSDGSSYNSPLHF.

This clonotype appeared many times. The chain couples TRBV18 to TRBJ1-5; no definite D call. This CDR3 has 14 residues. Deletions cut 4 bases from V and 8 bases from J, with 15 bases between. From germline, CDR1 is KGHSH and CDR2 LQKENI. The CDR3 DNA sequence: TGTGCCAGCTCACTGCCGGCGGGTGTTAAGCCCCAGCATTTT. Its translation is CASSLPAGVKPQHF.

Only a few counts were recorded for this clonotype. The CDR3, as DNA: TGTGCCATCAGTGAGCTTGAACCGGGACAGGGATACGAGCAGTACTTC. Its translation is CAISELEPGQGYEQYF. The genes are TRBV10-3 and TRBJ2-7; 9 bases fit TRBD1. Germline values: CDR1 ENHRY, CDR2 SYGVKD. With 2 bases clipped from V and 4 bases from J, the junction kept 9 bases outside the gene matches. The CDR3 extends over 16 amino acids.

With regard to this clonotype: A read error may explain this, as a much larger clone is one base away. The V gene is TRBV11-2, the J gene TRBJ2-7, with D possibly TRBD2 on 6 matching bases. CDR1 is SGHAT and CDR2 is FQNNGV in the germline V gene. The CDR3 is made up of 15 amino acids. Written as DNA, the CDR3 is TGTGTCAGCAGCTCACGGGACTCGAGCTCCTACGAGCAGTACTTC. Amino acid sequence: CVSSSRDSSSYEQYF.

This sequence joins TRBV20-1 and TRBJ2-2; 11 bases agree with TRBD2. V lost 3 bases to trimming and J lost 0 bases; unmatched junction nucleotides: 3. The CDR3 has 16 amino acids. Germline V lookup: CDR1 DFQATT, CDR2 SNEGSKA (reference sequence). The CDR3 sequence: CSARAGLAANTGELFF. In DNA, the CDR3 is TGCAGTGCTAGGGCGGGACTAGCGGCGAACACCGGGGAGCTGTTTTTT.

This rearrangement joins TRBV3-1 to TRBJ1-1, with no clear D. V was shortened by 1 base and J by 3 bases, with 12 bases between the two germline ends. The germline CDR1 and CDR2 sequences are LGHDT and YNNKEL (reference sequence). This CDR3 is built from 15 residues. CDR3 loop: CASSQARVWYTEAFF. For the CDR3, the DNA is TGTGCCAGCAGCCAAGCCCGGGTTTGGTACACTGAAGCTTTCTTT.

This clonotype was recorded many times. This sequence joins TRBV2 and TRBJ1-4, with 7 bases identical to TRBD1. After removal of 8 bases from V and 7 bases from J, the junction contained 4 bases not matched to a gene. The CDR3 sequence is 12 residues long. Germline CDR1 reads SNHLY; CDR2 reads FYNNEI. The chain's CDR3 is CASDRDGEKLFF. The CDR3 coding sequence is TGTGCCAGCGACAGGGATGGTGAAAAACTGTTTTTT. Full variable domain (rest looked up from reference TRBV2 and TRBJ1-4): EPEVTQTPSHQVTQMGQEVILRCVPISNHLYFYWYRQILGQKVEFLVSFYNNEISEKSEIFDDQFSVERPDGSNFTLKIRSTKLEDSAMYFCASDRDGEKLFFGSGTQLSVL.

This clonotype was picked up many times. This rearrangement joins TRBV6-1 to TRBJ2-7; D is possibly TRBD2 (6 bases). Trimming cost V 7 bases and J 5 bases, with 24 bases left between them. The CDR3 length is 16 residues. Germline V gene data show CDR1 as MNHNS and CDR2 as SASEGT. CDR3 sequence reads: CASNPYPGLRLDEQYF. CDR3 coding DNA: TGTGCCAGCAATCCATACCCGGGACTCCGTTTGGACGAGCAGTACTTC.

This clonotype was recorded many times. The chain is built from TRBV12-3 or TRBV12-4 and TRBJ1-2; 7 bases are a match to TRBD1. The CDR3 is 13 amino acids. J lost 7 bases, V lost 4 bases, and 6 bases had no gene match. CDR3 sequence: CASSSQGVGGYTF. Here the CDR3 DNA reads TGTGCCAGCAGTTCGCAGGGGGTAGGTGGCTACACCTTC.

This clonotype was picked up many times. This CDR3 is CASSPAGGSEAFF. CDR3 DNA sequence: TGCGCCAGCAGCCCAGCAGGCGGTTCGGAAGCTTTCTTT. The chain combines TRBV5-1 with TRBJ1-1; D gene uncertain. The V end lost 4 bases, the J end lost 8 bases, and 15 bases lay between the germline ends. Germline values: CDR1 SGHRS, CDR2 YFSETQ. There are 13 residues in the CDR3.

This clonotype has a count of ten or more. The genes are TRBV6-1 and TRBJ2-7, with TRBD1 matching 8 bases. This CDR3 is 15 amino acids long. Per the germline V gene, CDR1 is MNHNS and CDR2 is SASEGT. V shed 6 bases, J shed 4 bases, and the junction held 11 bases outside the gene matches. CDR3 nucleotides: TGTGCCAGCAGAGATACGGACAGGGTTTATTACGAGCAGTACTTC. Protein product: CASRDTDRVYYEQYF.

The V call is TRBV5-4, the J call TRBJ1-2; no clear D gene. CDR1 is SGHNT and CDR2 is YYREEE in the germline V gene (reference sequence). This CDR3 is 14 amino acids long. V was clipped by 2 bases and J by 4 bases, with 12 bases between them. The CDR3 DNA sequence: TGTGCCAGCAGCTTTGGCGCGGGATTCTATGGCTACACCTTC. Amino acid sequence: CASSFGAGFYGYTF.

CDR3 sequence: CASSQDRGNEKLFF. The CDR3 region has the DNA TGTGCCAGCAGCCAAGACAGGGGTAATGAAAAACTGTTTTTT. The chain uses TRBV3-1 and TRBJ1-4, with D tentatively TRBD1 (6 bases). V was trimmed by 0 bases and J by 4 bases, leaving 6 bases between them. The CDR3 totals 14 residues. The germline V gene encodes CDR1 LGHDT and CDR2 YNNKEL (reference sequence). The full variable domain, with the rest looked up from reference TRBV3-1 and TRBJ1-4, is DTAVSQTPKYLVTQMGNDKSIKCEQNLGHDTMYWYKQDSKKFLKIMFSYNNKELIINETVPNRFSPKSPDKAHLNLHINSLELGDSAVYFCASSQDRGNEKLFFGSGTQLSVL.

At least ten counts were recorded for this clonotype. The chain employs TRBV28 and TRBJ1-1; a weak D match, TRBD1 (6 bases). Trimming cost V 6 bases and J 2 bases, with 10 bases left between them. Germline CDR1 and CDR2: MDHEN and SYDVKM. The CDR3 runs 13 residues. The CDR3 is CASRPGANTEAFF. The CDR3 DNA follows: TGTGCCAGCAGACCAGGGGCCAACACTGAAGCTTTCTTT.

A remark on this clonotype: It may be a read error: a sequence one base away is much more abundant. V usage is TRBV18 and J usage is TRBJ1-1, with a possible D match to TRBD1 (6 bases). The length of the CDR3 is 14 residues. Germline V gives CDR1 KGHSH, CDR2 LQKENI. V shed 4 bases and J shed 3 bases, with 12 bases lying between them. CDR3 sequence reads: CASSRGHSDTEAFF. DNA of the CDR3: TGTGCCAGCTCACGGGGACACTCGGACACTGAAGCTTTCTTT.

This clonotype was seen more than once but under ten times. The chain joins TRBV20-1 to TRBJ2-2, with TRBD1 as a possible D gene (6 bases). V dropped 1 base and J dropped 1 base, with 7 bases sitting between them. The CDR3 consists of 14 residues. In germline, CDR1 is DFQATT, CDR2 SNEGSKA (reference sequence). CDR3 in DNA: TGCAGTGCTAGAGTCAGGGGGAACACCGGGGAGCTGTTTTTT. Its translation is CSARVRGNTGELFF.

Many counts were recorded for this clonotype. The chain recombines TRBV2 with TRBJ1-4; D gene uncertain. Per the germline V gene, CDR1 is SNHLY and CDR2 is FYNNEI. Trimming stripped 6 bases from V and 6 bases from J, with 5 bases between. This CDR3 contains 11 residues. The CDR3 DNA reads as TGTGCCAGCAGATACTATGAAAAACTGTTTTTT. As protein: CASRYYEKLFF.

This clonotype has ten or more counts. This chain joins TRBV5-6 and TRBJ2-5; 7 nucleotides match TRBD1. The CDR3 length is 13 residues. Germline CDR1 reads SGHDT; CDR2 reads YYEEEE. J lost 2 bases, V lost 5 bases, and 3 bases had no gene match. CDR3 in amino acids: CASRRDRQETQYF. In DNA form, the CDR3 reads TGTGCCAGCAGACGGGACAGACAAGAGACCCAGTACTTC. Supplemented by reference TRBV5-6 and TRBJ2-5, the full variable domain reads DAGVTQSPTHLIKTRGQQVTLRCSPKSGHDTVSWYQQALGQGPQFIFQYYEEEERQRGNFPDRFSGHQFPNYSSELNVNALLLGDSALYLCASRRDRQETQYFGPGTRLLVL.

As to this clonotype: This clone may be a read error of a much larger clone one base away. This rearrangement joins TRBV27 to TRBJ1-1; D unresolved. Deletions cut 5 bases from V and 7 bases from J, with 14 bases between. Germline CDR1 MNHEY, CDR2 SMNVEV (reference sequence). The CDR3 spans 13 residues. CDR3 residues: CASSDPRRGEAFF. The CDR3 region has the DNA TGTGCCAGCAGTGATCCTCGTCGGGGTGAAGCTTTCTTT.

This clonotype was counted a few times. CDR3 protein: CASSFAGQGANEKLFF. CDR3 nucleotide sequence: TGCGCCAGCAGCTTCGCTGGACAGGGGGCTAATGAAAAACTGTTTTTT. The V gene is TRBV5-1, the J gene TRBJ1-4; TRBD1 aligns across 10 bases. Trimming took 2 bases from V and 3 from J; bases not matched to a gene: 4. The CDR3 length is 16 residues. Germline loops: CDR1 SGHRS, CDR2 YFSETQ.